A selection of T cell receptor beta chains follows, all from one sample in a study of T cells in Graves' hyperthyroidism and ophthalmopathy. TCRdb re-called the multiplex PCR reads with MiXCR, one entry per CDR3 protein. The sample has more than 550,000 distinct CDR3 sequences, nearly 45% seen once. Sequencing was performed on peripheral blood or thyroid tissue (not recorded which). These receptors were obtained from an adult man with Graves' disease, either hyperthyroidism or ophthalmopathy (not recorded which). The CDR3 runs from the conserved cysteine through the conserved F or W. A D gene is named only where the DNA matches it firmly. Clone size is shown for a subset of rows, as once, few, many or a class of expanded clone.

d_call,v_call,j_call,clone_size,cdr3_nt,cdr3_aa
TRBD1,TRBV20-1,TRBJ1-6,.,TGCAGTGCTACAGGGGGCGGAAATTCACCCCTCCACTTT,CSATGGGNSPLHF
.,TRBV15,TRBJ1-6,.,TGTGCCACCAGCAGTTCGGGCCTAAGGGCTAATTCACCCCTCCACTTT,CATSSSGLRANSPLHF
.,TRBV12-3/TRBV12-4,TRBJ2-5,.,TGTGCCAGCAGTTTCCGGTCCGGGTCAGGGGAGACCCAGTACTTC,CASSFRSGSGETQYF
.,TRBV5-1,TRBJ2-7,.,TGTGCCAGCAGTTCACCCCTGATGGGTTACTACGAGCAGTCGTACTTC,CASSSPLMGYYEQSYF
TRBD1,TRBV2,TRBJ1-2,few,TGTGCCAGCAGCCCTAGGGATCGACAGGGTTTTGGCTACACCTTC,CASSPRDRQGFGYTF
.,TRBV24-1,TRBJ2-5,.,TGTGCCACCAGTGAAACCGGGCCCCAAGAGACCCAGTACTTC,CATSETGPQETQYF
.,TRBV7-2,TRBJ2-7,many,TGTGCCAGCAGCCAATTGGGGGGCGGGATAGGAGGCGAGCAGTACTTC,CASSQLGGGIGGEQYF
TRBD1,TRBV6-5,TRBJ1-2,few,TGTGCCAGCAGTTACGAGGGGGACAGTAGTGGCTACACCTTC,CASSYEGDSSGYTF
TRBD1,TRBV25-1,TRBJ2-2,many,TGTGCCAGCAGTGATCTAGGGACAGGAAGCGCCGGGGAGCTGTTTTTT,CASSDLGTGSAGELFF
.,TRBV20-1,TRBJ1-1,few,TGCAGTGCTAGAGATGTGGGCGAGGGGAAAACTTTCTTT,CSARDVGEGKTFF
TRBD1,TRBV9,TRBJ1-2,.,TGTGCCAGCAGCGTAGCTGTAGGGGGCGGACATGGCTACACCTTC,CASSVAVGGGHGYTF
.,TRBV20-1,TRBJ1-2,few,TGCAGTGCAGACGGGACACCCCCGACGGGCGGCTACACCTTC,CSADGTPPTGGYTF
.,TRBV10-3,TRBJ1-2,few,TGTGCCAGCTTAAACGGTGGCGACTATGGCTACACCTTC,CASLNGGDYGYTF
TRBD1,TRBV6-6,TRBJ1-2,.,TGTGCCAGCAGTGATCTTGGACAGGGCTCGGGCTACACCTTC,CASSDLGQGSGYTF
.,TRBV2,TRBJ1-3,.,TGTGCCAGCAGTGAACCGGACGGGGGAAACACCATATATTTT,CASSEPDGGNTIYF
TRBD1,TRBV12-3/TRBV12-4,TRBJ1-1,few,TGTGCCAGCAGCACCGACAGGGGGAACACTGAAGCTTTCTTT,CASSTDRGNTEAFF
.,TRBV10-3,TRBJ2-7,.,TGTGCCATCAGTCAAAAACCGACAGTAGGTGAGCAGTACTTC,CAISQKPTVGEQYF
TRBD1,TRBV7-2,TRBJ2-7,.,TGTGCCAGCAGCCCCACCCGGGACAGGCCACGCGAGCAGTACTTC,CASSPTRDRPREQYF
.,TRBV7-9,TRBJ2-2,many,TGTGCCAGCAGGAGCCCAGGGGCGCACGGGGAGCTGTTTTTT,CASRSPGAHGELFF
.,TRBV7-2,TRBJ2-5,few,TGTGCCAGCAGTTACGTTGTCACACAAGAGACCCAGTACTTC,CASSYVVTQETQYF
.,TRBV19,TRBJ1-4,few,TGTGCCAGTACCCCGCTATATGCAACTAATGAAAAACTGTTTTTT,CASTPLYATNEKLFF
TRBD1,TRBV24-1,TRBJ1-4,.,TGTGCCACCAGAGAACAGGGGGCGCGGGAAAAACTGTTTTTT,CATREQGAREKLFF
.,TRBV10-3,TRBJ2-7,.,TGTGCCAGCAGTCCTGGGACGGGACTTGGTGGCGAGCAGTACTTC,CASSPGTGLGGEQYF
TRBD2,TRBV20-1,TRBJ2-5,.,TGCAGTGCTCATATCGTTAGCGGGTACTCCCAGACCCAGTACTTC,CSAHIVSGYSQTQYF
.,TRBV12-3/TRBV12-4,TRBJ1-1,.,TGTGCCAGCAGCACCAGTGGGGGGAACACTGAAGCTTTCTTT,CASSTSGGNTEAFF
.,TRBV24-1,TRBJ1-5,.,TGTGCCACCGGTGAAGGCAGTGGGTACAATCAGCCCCAGCATTTT,CATGEGSGYNQPQHF
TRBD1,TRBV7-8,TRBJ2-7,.,TGTGCCAGCAGCTCCTCCTACTCCCCCCGGGACAGACAGTACTTC,CASSSSYSPRDRQYF